A single TCR beta chain is shown here with its context. The J segment lost 7 bases and the V segment lost 6 bases, leaving 12 bases of the junction unmatched. CDR3 length: 15 amino acids. This sample is drawn from a study of T cell repertoires in cytomegalovirus infection. Each CDR3 protein gets one entry after TCRdb re-called the reads with MiXCR. The sample has approximately 750,000 distinct CDR3 sequences; 35% are singletons. The sequence was obtained from a human donor in good health (CMV status not recorded). Some clones in this sample may be carry-over from other donors' samples. Sequenced material: PBMCs. This chain connects TRBV12-3 or TRBV12-4 to TRBJ2-5, with 9 nucleotides matching TRBD1. Here the CDR3 reads CASSPGTGSGATQYF. The CDR3 DNA is TGTGCCAGCAGCCCCGGGACAGGGAGCGGCGCGACCCAGTACTTC.